This T cell receptor beta chain was identified in a study of cytomegalovirus exposure and HLA in healthy donors. Findings and caveats of the study: In a later analysis, at a false discovery rate of 0.05, roughly 16,000 TCR beta sequences matched HLA alleles. Published work reported that the classifier diagnosed cytomegalovirus status with high specificity and sensitivity.

Though probably carrying unrecorded immune exposures, donors were nominally healthy at sampling. Trimming removed 1 base from V and 7 bases from J, with 20 bases in between. The CDR3 is made up of 16 amino acids. The germline V gene has CDR1 SGHDT and CDR2 YYEEEE. Details on this clone: What it recognizes is unknown.

With 60 Vbeta and 13 Jbeta primers, the PCR was carried out. TCRdb's table, derived via immunoSEQ multiplex PCR, lists solely in-frame clones and lacks some. The sample carries fewer than 85,000 clones, around 79% recorded once. The specimen was PBMCs. This receptor was obtained from a young man in good health and CMV-seropositive. The chain combines TRBV5-6 with TRBJ1-2, with D unclear. In DNA, the CDR3 is TGTGCCAGCAGCTTGCGGATGGCCTCTCTTGGGAGTGGCTACACCTTC. Its protein product is CASSLRMASLGSGYTF.